Sequencing of this T cell receptor beta chain was carried out in a study of blood T cell repertoires in COVID-19. Study summary: Some COVID-19 samples were acute and others convalescent; all came from the United States, Italy and Spain. Sources were T cells, B-cell-depleted T cells, or PBMCs; the material itself was cDNA or gDNA.

Original data processing: Counts of nucleated cells, estimated from reference gene primer amplification, were obtained. The table came from immunoSEQ multiplex PCR; TCRdb's copy has only in-frame clones and leaves some out. V and J calls plus clone size are reproduced from that table; the DNA served to infer D and trimming. The table has tens of thousands of clones, less than 95% seen once. The TCR sequence derives from a man between 45 and 60 years old with acute or convalescent COVID-19. Sequenced input: peripheral blood.

As DNA, the CDR3 is TGTGCCAGCAGCCAACAAGGGGCAGATACGCAGTATTTT. Translating it yields CASSQQGADTQYF. The chain joins TRBV3-1 (or the pseudogene TRBV3-2) to TRBJ2-3, with D perhaps TRBD1 (5 bases). V lost 2 bases to trimming and J lost 4 bases, with 7 bases between them. The germline V gene encodes CDR1 LGHDT and CDR2 YNNKEL (reference sequence). The CDR3 consists of 13 residues.